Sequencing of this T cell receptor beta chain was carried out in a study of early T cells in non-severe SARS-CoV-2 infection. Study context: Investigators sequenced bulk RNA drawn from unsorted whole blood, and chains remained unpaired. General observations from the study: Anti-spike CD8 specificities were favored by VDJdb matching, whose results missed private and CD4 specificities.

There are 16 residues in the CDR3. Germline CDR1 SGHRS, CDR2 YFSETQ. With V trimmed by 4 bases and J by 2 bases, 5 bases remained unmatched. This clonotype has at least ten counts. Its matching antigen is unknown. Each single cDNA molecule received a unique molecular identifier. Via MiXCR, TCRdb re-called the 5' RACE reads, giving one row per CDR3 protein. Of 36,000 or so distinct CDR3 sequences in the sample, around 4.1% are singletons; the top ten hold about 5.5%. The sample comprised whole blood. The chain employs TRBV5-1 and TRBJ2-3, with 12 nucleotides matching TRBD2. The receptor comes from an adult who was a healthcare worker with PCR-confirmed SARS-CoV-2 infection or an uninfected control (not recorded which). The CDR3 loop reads CASSPGLAGVTDTQYF. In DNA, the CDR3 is TGCGCCAGCAGCCCGGGACTAGCGGGCGTCACAGATACGCAGTATTTT.